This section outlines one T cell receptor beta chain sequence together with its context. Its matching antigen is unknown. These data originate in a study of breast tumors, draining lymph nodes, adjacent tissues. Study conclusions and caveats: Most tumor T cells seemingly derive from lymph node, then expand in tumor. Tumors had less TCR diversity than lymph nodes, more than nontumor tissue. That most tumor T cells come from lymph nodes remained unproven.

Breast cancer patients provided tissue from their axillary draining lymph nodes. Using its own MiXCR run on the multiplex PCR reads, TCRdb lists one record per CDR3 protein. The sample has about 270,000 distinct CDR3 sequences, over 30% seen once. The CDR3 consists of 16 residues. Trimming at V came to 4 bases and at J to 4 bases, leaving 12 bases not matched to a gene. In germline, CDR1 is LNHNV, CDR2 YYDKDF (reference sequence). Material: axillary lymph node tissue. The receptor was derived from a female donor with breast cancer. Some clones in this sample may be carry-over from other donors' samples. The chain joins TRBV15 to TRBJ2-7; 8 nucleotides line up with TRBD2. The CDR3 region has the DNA TGTGCCACCAGCACGAACGCGGGAGGTGGGATATACGAGCAGTACTTC. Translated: CATSTNAGGGIYEQYF.